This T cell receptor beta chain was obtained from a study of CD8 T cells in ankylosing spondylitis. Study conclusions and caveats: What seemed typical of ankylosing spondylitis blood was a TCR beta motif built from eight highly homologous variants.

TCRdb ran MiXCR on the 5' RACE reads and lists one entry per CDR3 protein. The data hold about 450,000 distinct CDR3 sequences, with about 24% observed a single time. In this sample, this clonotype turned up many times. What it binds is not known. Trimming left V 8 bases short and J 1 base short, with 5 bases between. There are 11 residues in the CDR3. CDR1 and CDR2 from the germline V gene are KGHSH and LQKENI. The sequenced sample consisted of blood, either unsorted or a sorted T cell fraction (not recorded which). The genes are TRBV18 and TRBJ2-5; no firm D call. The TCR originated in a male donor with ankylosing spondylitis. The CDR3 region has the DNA TGTGCCAGCAGCCCCCAAGAGACCCAGTACTTC. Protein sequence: CASSPQETQYF.